The clone carrying this T cell receptor (beta chain) has only one observation. This sample is part of a study of blood T cell repertoires in COVID-19. Turning to the study itself: Samples of COVID-19 (acute and convalescent) were obtained from the United States, Italy and Spain. In each case, the material was cDNA or gDNA derived from T cells, B-cell-depleted T cells, or PBMCs.

The CDR3 is 12 residues long. V lost 7 bases to trimming and J lost 0 bases, with 7 bases between them. Per the germline V gene, CDR1 is SQVTM and CDR2 is ANQGSEA. In the authors' methods: The assay estimated nucleated cells by amplifying reference gene primers. Method: immunoSEQ multiplex PCR; TCRdb's copy keeps in-frame clones and lacks some. That table supplies the V and J calls and clone size; D and trimming were determined from the DNA. The table records 210,000 or so clones, almost 90% of them present only once. This chain links TRBV29-1 with TRBJ1-3; the D is unclear. The source of this sequence is a man aged 50 to 60 with acute or convalescent COVID-19. The sequenced sample consisted of peripheral blood. CDR3 nucleotides: TGCAGCGCCGGGGACTCTGGAAACACCATATATTTT. Translation gives CSAGDSGNTIYF.